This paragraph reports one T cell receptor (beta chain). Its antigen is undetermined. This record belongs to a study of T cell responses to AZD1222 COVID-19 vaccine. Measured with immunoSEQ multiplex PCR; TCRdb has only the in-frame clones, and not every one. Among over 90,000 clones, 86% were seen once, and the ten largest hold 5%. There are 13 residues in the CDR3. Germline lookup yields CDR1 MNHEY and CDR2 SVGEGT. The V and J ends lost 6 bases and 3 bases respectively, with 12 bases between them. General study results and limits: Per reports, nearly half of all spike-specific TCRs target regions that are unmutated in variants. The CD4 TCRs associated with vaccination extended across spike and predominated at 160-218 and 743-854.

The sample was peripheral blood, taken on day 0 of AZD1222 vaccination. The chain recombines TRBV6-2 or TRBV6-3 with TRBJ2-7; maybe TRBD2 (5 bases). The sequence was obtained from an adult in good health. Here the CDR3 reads CASSLGLFYEQYF. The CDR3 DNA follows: TGTGCCAGCAGCTTAGGACTTTTCTACGAGCAGTACTTC.